This T cell receptor (beta chain) was observed in a study of blood T cell repertoires in COVID-19. Study overall: Samples representing acute and convalescent COVID-19 were sourced from the United States, Italy and Spain. T cells, B-cell-depleted T cells, or PBMCs provided the cDNA or gDNA that served as material.

Authors' analysis steps: Counts of nucleated cells, estimated from reference gene primer amplification, were obtained. Some clones are missing from TCRdb's copy, which holds only in-frame ones; the method was immunoSEQ multiplex PCR. The DNA gave D and trimming, while V, J and clone size come from that table. The data show about 210,000 clones, with 92% seen just once and more than 0.95% held by the top ten. After removal of 5 bases from V and 8 bases from J, the junction contained 6 bases not matched to a gene. Germline V lookup: CDR1 SNHLY, CDR2 FYNNEI. The CDR3 is 13 amino acids. Source material: peripheral blood. The TCR comes from a man aged 25 to 40 with acute or convalescent COVID-19. The chain joins TRBV2 to TRBJ2-1, with 7 bases matching TRBD1. CDR3 sequence (DNA): TGTGCCAGCAGTAAGCAGGGGGTCTATGAGCAGTTCTTC. It translates to CASSKQGVYEQFF.